Sequencing of this TCR beta chain was carried out in a study of beta chain features in type 1 diabetes. This clone was picked up a small number of times. Its antigen is as yet unknown. cDNA synthesis used the whole RNA isolate, giving expressed TCRB sequences. Generated by immunoSEQ multiplex PCR, the TCRdb table keeps only in-frame clones and is missing some. In the table there are 500,000 to 850,000 clones, over 12% of which are singletons. This CDR3 contains 18 residues. V was pared by 3 bases and J by 1 base, with 8 bases of the junction left unmatched. CDR1 and CDR2 from the germline V gene are ENHRY and SYGVKD. Findings of the study overall: Moderate yet significant TCRB CDR3 shortening was seen in Type 1 diabetes patients in all four CD4+ subsets. Possibly, sequencing cDNA over-represented cells that had high TCR expression levels.

The rearrangement uses TRBV10-3 and TRBJ2-1; 11 bases agree with TRBD2. This clonotype was sampled from a man between 18 and 29 years old with type 1 diabetes. Sequenced input: naive CD4+ T cells from blood. Here the CDR3 DNA reads TGTGCCATCAGTGAATCTAGCGGGAGGAAGGATTCCTACAATGAGCAGTTCTTC. Translated: CAISESSGRKDSYNEQFF.